This T cell receptor beta chain appears in the sequencing data of a study of blood T cell repertoires in COVID-19. CDR1 and CDR2 (germline): KGHSH, LQKENI. This CDR3 has 13 amino acids. The ends were cut back, 4 bases at V and 5 bases at J, with 6 bases in the middle. Residents of about two dozen US areas, aged roughly 18 to 89 years, made up the participants. Sequencing was performed with immunoSEQ multiplex PCR; in TCRdb, only in-frame clones are kept and a portion is missing. This sample has 300,000 or so clones; around 92% occur once, and the top ten carry approximately 2.9%. This clone turned up a few times.

This clonotype was obtained from a woman between 45 and 60 years old who had been exposed to COVID-19. The sequencing input was PBMCs or T cells enriched from blood (not recorded which). The rearrangement joins TRBV18 to TRBJ1-6; D is unresolved. The CDR3 DNA is TGTGCCAGCTCACTACAAGATAATTCACCCCTCCACTTT. Protein sequence: CASSLQDNSPLHF.